This is a list of T cell receptor beta chains from one sample in a study of T cells in Graves' hyperthyroidism and ophthalmopathy. MiXCR was run by TCRdb on the multiplex PCR reads, yielding one entry per CDR3 protein. The sample consists of about 540,000 distinct CDR3 sequences, 46% of them appearing once. The specimen was peripheral blood or thyroid tissue (not recorded which). All receptors derive from a woman younger than 30 with Graves' hyperthyroidism. Each CDR3 is given with its conserved first and last residue. D genes are given only for firm matches. The size entry is marked missing in some rows and otherwise reads once, few, many or a size class.

clone_size	v_call	j_call	d_call	cdr3_nt	cdr3_aa
many	TRBV4-3	TRBJ2-7	-	TGCGCCAGCAGCCTTTCCGGATTCGGGCCTTCTCCCTACGAGCAGTACTTC	CASSLSGFGPSPYEQYF
many	TRBV5-5	TRBJ2-6	-	TGTGCCAGCAGCTTAAGGGCCCAGGGGTCCAACTCTGGGGCCAACGTCCTGACTTTC	CASSLRAQGSNSGANVLTF
-	TRBV20-1	TRBJ2-7	TRBD1	TGCAGTGCTAGAGGGGAGACAGGGTGGTACGGGCAGTACTTC	CSARGETGWYGQYF
-	TRBV20-1	TRBJ1-1	-	TGCAGTGCCGACCGGGGGGGGAACACTGAAGCTTTCTTT	CSADRGGNTEAFF
many	TRBV2	TRBJ2-7	TRBD2	TGTACCAGCAGTGAAGGGCTAGCGGTCTCCTACGAGCAGTACTTC	CTSSEGLAVSYEQYF
-	TRBV2	TRBJ1-2	-	TGTGCCAGCAGGGCCGGACAGCCCCAAGAAGGCTACACCTTC	CASRAGQPQEGYTF
few	TRBV5-4	TRBJ2-2	TRBD1	TGTGCCAGCAGCCCCCCCGGGACAGGGGTAACCGGGGAGCTGTTTTTT	CASSPPGTGVTGELFF
many	TRBV20-1	TRBJ1-2	-	TGCAGTGCTACAACCAACCACCTTAGGGGCTATGGCTACACCTTC	CSATTNHLRGYGYTF
once	TRBV7-4	TRBJ2-3	TRBD2	TGTGCCAGCAGCTTCCCTCTAGCGGGAGTCACAGATACGCAGTATTTT	CASSFPLAGVTDTQYF
-	TRBV7-9	TRBJ2-1	-	TGTGCCAGCAGCTTATACATCTACAATGAGCAGTTCTTC	CASSLYIYNEQFF
-	TRBV7-2	TRBJ2-3	-	TGTGCCAGCAGCTTGATGACTAGGGGCACAGATACGCAGTATTTT	CASSLMTRGTDTQYF
-	TRBV25-1	TRBJ2-7	-	TGTGCCAGCAGTGATTTTACTACCGCCGCCGAGCAGTACTTC	CASSDFTTAAEQYF
few	TRBV7-9	TRBJ1-4	-	TGTGCCAGCAGCTTAGATGGTGAAAAACTGTTTTTT	CASSLDGEKLFF
few	TRBV28	TRBJ2-5	TRBD2	TGTGCCAGCACCTCCCGAGGACTAGCGGGAGGGAGGGGAGAGACCCAGTACTTC	CASTSRGLAGGRGETQYF
-	TRBV11-3	TRBJ1-2	-	TGTGCCAGCAGCAATACAGGTTTTCACTATGGCTACACCTTC	CASSNTGFHYGYTF
-	TRBV29-1	TRBJ2-6	-	TGCAGCGTTGACGTGAGGGGGGCTGGGGCCAACGTCCTGACTTTC	CSVDVRGAGANVLTF
many	TRBV5-6	TRBJ2-7	-	TGTGCCAGCAGCTTGAGGGTCGGTAGCGCTCGCCGCGAGCAGTACTTC	CASSLRVGSARREQYF
many	TRBV12-3/TRBV12-4	TRBJ1-1	-	TGTGCCAGCAGTTTTGAGGGGATTACCACTGAAGCTTTCTTT	CASSFEGITTEAFF
many	TRBV11-2	TRBJ2-7	TRBD1	TGTGCCAGCAGCTTAATAGGACAGGGGTTGCCCTACGAGCAGTACTTC	CASSLIGQGLPYEQYF
-	TRBV29-1	TRBJ2-7	-	TGCAGCGTTGAGGCCAGCAGGTCCTACGAGCAGTACTTC	CSVEASRSYEQYF
many	TRBV12-5	TRBJ1-2	TRBD1	TGTGCTAGTGGTTTGGGACAGGGGCTCTATGGCTACACCTTC	CASGLGQGLYGYTF
-	TRBV4-1	TRBJ1-5	-	TGCGCCAGCAGCCTCACCGTCTCCGGGTCTAGCAATCAGCCCCAGCATTTT	CASSLTVSGSSNQPQHF
many	TRBV12-3/TRBV12-4	TRBJ1-2	-	TGTGCCAGCGTTGACAGACCCGAGGGTCGCTATGGCTACACCTTC	CASVDRPEGRYGYTF
many	TRBV4-1	TRBJ1-1	TRBD1	TGCGCCAGCAGCCAAGAGAGGACAGGGTTCACTGAAGCTTTCTTT	CASSQERTGFTEAFF
many	TRBV4-3	TRBJ1-1	-	TGCGCCAGCAGCCAAGATATGGGGGCAGGGAACGCTGAAGCTTTCTTT	CASSQDMGAGNAEAFF
-	TRBV7-2	TRBJ2-7	-	TGTGCCAGCAGCCTAGCGTGGTTGGGGGGAGCTTACGAGCGGTACTTC	CASSLAWLGGAYERYF
-	TRBV29-1	TRBJ2-5	TRBD2	TGCAGCGTGACGGTAGCGGGAGTGGAGACCCAGTACTTC	CSVTVAGVETQYF
-	TRBV19	TRBJ2-7	-	TGTGCCAGTAGTATAGGACAGCTTGCCTACGAGCAGTACTTC	CASSIGQLAYEQYF
-	TRBV12-3/TRBV12-4	TRBJ1-4	-	TGTGCCAGCAGTTTAGTGGCGGGATACACAGATAATGAAAAACTGTTTTTT	CASSLVAGYTDNEKLFF
-	TRBV15	TRBJ2-7	TRBD2	TGTGCCACCAGCAGAGAACAGCGGGAGCACTCCTACGAGCAGTACTTC	CATSREQREHSYEQYF
few	TRBV24-1	TRBJ2-1	TRBD1	TGTGCCACCAGTGACTTACCATCACAGGGGGACCTAGACTACAATGAGCAGTTCTTC	CATSDLPSQGDLDYNEQFF
-	TRBV10-3	TRBJ1-6	-	TGTGCCAGCAGTGAACCGGGTGAGGCCCCCGGTAATCCACCCCTCCACTTT	CASSEPGEAPGNPPLHF
-	TRBV29-1	TRBJ1-4	-	TGCAGCGTTAGACTAGCGGATGAAAAACTGTTTTTT	CSVRLADEKLFF
few	TRBV18	TRBJ1-2	-	TGTGCCAGCTCACCAAACTTGGACAAGTATGGCTACACCTTC	CASSPNLDKYGYTF
-	TRBV7-3	TRBJ1-1	-	TGTGCCAGCAGCCCTGACACCGGGGGCGCGGACACTGAAGCTTTCTTT	CASSPDTGGADTEAFF
-	TRBV15	TRBJ1-1	-	TGTGCCACCAGCAGAGAACGGACGGGTGAAGCTTTCTTT	CATSRERTGEAFF
-	TRBV28	TRBJ1-1	TRBD1	TGTGCCAGCAGTTTACCCCGGAGACAGGGGCAACAGGGGAACACTGAAGCTTTCTTT	CASSLPRRQGQQGNTEAFF
few	TRBV7-8	TRBJ2-1	-	TGTGCCAGCAGCCTAGGAGGGGGGGGTGAGCAGTTCTTC	CASSLGGGGEQFF
-	TRBV25-1	TRBJ2-3	TRBD2	TGTGCCAGCAGCTTTGGAGCGGGGTGGGCAGATACGCAGTATTTT	CASSFGAGWADTQYF
-	TRBV9	TRBJ2-5	-	TGTGCCAGCAGCGTACGCGGCCAAGAGACCCAGTACTTC	CASSVRGQETQYF
-	TRBV6-1	TRBJ2-5	-	TGTGCCAGCAATGAGTGGTACGGGGGCGAGCAAGAGACCCAGTACTTC	CASNEWYGGEQETQYF
-	TRBV11-3	TRBJ2-3	TRBD2	TGTGCCAGCAGCTTAGTAGCGACTAGCGGGAGTCTAGATACGCAGTATTTT	CASSLVATSGSLDTQYF
-	TRBV7-6	TRBJ2-7	TRBD2	TGTGCCAGCAGAGCGAGCGGGAGATCCGAGCAGTACTTC	CASRASGRSEQYF
-	TRBV11-3	TRBJ2-5	TRBD2	TGTGCCAGCAGCCAAAGGTGGCGGGAGCGGGAGACCCAGTACTTC	CASSQRWRERETQYF
-	TRBV3-1	TRBJ1-6	-	TGTGCCAGCAGCCAGGAAAGGGGAACGCCTTATAATTCACCCCTCCACTTT	CASSQERGTPYNSPLHF
many	TRBV5-8	TRBJ2-2	-	TGTGCCAGCAGCTTCCCGGGTAGGACCGGGGAGCTGTTTTTT	CASSFPGRTGELFF
-	TRBV2	TRBJ2-5	-	TGTGCCAGCAGTGTAAGTAGGGGCAGGGAAGAGACCCAGTACTTC	CASSVSRGREETQYF
-	TRBV7-9	TRBJ2-1	TRBD2	TGTGCCAGCAGCTTAGCGTTAGCGGGGGTCCCCTACAATGAGCAGTTCTTC	CASSLALAGVPYNEQFF
-	TRBV7-9	TRBJ1-1	-	TGCGCCAGCAGACTGCGTGGGGGTAAGGGGACCGCTTTCTTT	CASRLRGGKGTAFF
many	TRBV24-1	TRBJ2-2	-	TGTGCCACCAGTTATGGTGGGGGTACCGGGGAGCTGTTTTTT	CATSYGGGTGELFF
once	TRBV20-1	TRBJ1-2	-	TGCAGTGCAACCGACGGGGGTAACTATGGCTACACCTTC	CSATDGGNYGYTF